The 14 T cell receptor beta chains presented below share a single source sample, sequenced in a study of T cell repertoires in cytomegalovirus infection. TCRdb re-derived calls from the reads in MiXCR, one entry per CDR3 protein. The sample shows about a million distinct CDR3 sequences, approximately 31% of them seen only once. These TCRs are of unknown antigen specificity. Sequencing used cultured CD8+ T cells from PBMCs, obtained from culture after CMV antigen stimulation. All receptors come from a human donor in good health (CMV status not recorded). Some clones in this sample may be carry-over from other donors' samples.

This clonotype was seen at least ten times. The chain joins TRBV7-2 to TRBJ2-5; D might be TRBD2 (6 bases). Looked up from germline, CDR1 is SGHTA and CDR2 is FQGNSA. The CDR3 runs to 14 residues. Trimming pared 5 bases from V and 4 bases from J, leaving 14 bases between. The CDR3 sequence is CASSPGFGGETQYF. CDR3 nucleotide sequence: TGTGCCAGCAGCCCAGGGTTCGGGGGAGAGACCCAGTACTTC.

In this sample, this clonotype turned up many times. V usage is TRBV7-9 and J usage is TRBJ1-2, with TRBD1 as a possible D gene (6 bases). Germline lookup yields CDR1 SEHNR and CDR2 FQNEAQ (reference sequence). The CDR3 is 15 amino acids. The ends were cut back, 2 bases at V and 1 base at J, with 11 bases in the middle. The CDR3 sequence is CASSLSGQYNYGYTF. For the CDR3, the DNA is TGTGCCAGCAGCTTATCCGGACAGTATAACTATGGCTACACCTTC. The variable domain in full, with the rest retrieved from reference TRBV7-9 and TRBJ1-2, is DTGVSQNPRHKITKRGQNVTFRCDPISEHNRLYWYRQTLGQGPEFLTYFQNEAQLEKSRLLSDRFSAERPKGSFSTLEIQRTEQGDSAMYLCASSLSGQYNYGYTFGSGTRLTVV.

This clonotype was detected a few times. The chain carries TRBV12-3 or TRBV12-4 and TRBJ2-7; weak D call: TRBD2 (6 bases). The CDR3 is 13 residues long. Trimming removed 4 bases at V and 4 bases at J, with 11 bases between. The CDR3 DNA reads TGTGCCAGCAGTTGGGGGACTGCATACGAGCAGTACTTC. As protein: CASSWGTAYEQYF.

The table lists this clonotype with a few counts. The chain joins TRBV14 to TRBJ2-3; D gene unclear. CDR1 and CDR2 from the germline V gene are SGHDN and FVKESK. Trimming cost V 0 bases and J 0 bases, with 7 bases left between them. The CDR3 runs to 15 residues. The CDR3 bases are TGTGCCAGCAGCCAAGACGGGCCAAGCACAGATACGCAGTATTTT. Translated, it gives CASSQDGPSTDTQYF.

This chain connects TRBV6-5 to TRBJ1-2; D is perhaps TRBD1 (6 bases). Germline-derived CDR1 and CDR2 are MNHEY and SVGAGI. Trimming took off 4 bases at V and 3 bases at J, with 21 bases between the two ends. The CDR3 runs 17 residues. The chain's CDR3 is CASSFVGQKNQHYGYTF. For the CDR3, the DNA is TGTGCCAGCAGTTTCGTAGGACAGAAGAACCAACACTATGGCTACACCTTC.

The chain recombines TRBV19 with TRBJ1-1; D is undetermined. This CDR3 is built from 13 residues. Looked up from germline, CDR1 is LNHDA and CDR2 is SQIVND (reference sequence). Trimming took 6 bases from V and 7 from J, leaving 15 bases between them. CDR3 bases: TGTGCCAGTAGCCCCGGACTGCTGGTTGAAGCTTTCTTT. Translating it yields CASSPGLLVEAFF.

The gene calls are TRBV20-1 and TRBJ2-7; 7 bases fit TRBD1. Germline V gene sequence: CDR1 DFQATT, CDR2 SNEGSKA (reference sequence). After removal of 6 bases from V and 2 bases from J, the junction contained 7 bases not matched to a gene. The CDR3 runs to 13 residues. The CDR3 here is CSAGLGTAYEQYF. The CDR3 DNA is TGCAGTGCGGGTCTAGGGACAGCCTACGAGCAGTACTTC.

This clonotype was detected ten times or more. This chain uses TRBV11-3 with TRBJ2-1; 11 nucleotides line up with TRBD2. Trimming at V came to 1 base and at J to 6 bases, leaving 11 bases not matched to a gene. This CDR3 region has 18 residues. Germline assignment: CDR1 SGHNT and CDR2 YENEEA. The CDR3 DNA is TGTGCCAGCAGCTTAGCCCGTAGTACTAGCGGGGGAGTCAATGAGCAGTTCTTC. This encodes CASSLARSTSGGVNEQFF.

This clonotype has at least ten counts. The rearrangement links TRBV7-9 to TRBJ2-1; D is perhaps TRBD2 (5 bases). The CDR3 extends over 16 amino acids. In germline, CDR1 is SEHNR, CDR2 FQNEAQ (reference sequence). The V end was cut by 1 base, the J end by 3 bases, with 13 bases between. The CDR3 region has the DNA TGTGCCAGCAGCTTAGGAGAGGGAGCTATCTACAATGAGCAGTTCTTC. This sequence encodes CASSLGEGAIYNEQFF. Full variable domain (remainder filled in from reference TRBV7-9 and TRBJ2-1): DTGVSQNPRHKITKRGQNVTFRCDPISEHNRLYWYRQTLGQGPEFLTYFQNEAQLEKSRLLSDRFSAERPKGSFSTLEIQRTEQGDSAMYLCASSLGEGAIYNEQFFGPGTRLTVL.

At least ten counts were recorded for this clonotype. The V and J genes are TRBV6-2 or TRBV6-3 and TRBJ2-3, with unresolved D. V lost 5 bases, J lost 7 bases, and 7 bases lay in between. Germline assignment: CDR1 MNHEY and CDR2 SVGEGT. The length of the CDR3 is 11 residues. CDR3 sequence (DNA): TGTGCCAGCAGTCCCCAGAATACGCAGTATTTT. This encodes CASSPQNTQYF.

CDR3 in DNA: TGTGCCAGCAGTGTACAGGGTGGTGACTACACCTTC. It yields the protein CASSVQGGDYTF. V is TRBV25-1 and J is TRBJ1-2; possible D gene TRBD1, 6 bases. Germline V gene sequence: CDR1 MGHDK, CDR2 SYGVNS. The CDR3 contains 12 residues. V was pared by 4 bases and J by 10 bases, with 13 bases between.

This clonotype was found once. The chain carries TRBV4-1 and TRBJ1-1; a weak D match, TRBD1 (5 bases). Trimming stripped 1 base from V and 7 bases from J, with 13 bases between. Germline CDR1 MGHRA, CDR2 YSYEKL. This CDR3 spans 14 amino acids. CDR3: CASSQVSYGGEAFF. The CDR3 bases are TGCGCCAGCAGCCAAGTCAGCTATGGGGGTGAAGCTTTCTTT.

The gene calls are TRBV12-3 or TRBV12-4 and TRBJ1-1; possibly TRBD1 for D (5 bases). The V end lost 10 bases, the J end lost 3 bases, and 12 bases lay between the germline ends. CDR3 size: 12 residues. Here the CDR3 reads CANSQGYTEAFF. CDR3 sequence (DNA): TGTGCCAATTCTCAGGGTTACACTGAAGCTTTCTTT.

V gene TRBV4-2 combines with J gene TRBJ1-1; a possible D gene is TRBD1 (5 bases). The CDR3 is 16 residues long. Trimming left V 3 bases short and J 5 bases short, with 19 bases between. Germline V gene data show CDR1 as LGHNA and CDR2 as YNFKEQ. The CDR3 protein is CASSHSMQGFRTEAFF. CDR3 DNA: TGTGCCAGCAGCCACTCGATGCAGGGTTTTCGGACTGAAGCTTTCTTT.